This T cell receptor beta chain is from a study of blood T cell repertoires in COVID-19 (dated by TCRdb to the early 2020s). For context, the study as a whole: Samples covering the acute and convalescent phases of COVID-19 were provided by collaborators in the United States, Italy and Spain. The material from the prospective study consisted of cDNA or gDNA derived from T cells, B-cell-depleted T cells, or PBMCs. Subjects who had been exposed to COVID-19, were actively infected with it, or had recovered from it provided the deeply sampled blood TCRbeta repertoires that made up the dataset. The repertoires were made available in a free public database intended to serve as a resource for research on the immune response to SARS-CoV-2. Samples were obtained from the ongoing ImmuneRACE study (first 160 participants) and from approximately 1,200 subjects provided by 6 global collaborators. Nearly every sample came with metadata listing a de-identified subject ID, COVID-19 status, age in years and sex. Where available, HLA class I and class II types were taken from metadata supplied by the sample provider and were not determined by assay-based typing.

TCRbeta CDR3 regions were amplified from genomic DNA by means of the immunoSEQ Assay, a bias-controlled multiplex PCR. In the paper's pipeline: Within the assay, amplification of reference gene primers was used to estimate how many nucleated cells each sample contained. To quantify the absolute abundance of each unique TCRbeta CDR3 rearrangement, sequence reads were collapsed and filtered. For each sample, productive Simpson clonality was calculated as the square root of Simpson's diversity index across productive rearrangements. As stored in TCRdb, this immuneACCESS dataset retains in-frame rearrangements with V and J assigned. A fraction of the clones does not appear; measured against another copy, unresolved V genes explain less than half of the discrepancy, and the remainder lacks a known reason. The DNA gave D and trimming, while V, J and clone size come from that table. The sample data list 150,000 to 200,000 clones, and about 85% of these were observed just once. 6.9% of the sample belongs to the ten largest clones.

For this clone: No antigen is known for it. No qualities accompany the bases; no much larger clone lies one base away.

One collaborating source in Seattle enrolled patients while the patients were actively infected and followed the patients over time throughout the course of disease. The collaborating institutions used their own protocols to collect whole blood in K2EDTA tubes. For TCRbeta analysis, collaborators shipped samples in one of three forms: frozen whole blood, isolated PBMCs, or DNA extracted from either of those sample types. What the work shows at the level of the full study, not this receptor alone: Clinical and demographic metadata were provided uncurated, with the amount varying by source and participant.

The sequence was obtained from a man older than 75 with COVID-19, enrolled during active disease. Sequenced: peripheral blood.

The base sequence is TGTGCCAGCAGCTCAGGAGGGTCCAATGAGCAGTTCTTC. The resulting protein is CASSSGGSNEQFF. This chain joins TRBV9 to TRBJ2-1; a weak D assignment points to TRBD2 (6 bases agree). The CDR1 and CDR2 encoded by the germline V gene are SGDLS and YYNGEE. Spanning cysteine to phenylalanine, the CDR3 consists of 13 amino acids. Only CDR3 DNA is held: 39 bases, read in frame from base 1. V is reduced by 4 bases and J by 6 bases, leaving a spacing of 11 bases between them.